These 27 T cell receptor beta chains came from one sample sequenced in a study of blood T cells in healthy people across ages. A second about 7 to 11 cycle PCR used barcoded and J-beta primers. TCRdb reprocessed the 5' RACE reads with MiXCR, giving one entry per CDR3 protein. The sample lists about 1.1 million distinct CDR3 sequences; 35% to 45% were seen once. What was sequenced was blood. The receptors stem from a man between 18 and 29 years old in good health.

The chain carries TRBV5-1 and TRBJ2-7; TRBD1 aligns across 7 bases. J was trimmed by 7 bases and V by 3 bases; bases with no gene match: 13. Germline V gene sequence: CDR1 SGHRS, CDR2 YFSETQ. The CDR3 consists of 15 residues. The CDR3 protein is CASSWDSDSYNEQYF. As DNA, the CDR3 is TGCGCCAGCAGCTGGGACAGTGACTCCTACAATGAGCAGTACTTC.

The J gene is TRBJ1-1, the V gene TRBV13; 7 bases are a match to TRBD1. This CDR3 is 14 amino acids long. Germline V gene sequence: CDR1 PRHDT, CDR2 FYEKMQ (reference sequence). J was trimmed by 4 bases and V by 6 bases; bases with no gene match: 8. This CDR3 reads CASRPQGLSTEAFF. CDR3 nucleotides: TGTGCCAGCAGACCACAGGGGCTTAGCACTGAAGCTTTCTTT. The full variable domain, rest sourced from reference TRBV13 and TRBJ1-1, is AAGVIQSPRHLIKEKRETATLKCYPIPRHDTVYWYQQGPGQDPQFLISFYEKMQSDKGSIPDRFSAQQFSDYHSELNMSSLELGDSALYFCASRPQGLSTEAFFGQGTRLTVV.

The CDR3, as DNA: TGTGCCAGCAGCACAATTCCGGGACAGGGGTTTAGGGAGACCCAGTACTTC. As protein: CASSTIPGQGFRETQYF. V gene TRBV5-5 combines with J gene TRBJ2-4, with 10 bases lining up with TRBD1. The J call is uncertain, as TRBJ2-5 better fits the DNA end. Per germline, CDR1 SGHKS and CDR2 YYEKEE (reference sequence). The CDR3 contains 17 residues.

Concerning this clonotype: This may come from a read error, since a much larger clone is one base off. The chain links TRBV3-1 to TRBJ2-7; D is unclear. The length of the CDR3 is 11 residues. The V gene's germline CDR1 is LGHDT and CDR2 YNNKEL (reference sequence). CDR3 sequence (DNA): TGTGTCAGCAGCCAAGACTACGAGCAGTACTTC. This sequence encodes CVSSQDYEQYF.

Ten or more counts support this clonotype. This chain joins TRBV7-8 and TRBJ2-5; TRBD1 or TRBD2 may be the D gene (7 bases each). From germline, CDR1 is SGHVS and CDR2 FQNEAQ. This CDR3 has 18 amino acids. The V end lost 2 bases, the J end lost 5 bases, and 24 bases lay between the germline ends. CDR3 nucleotide sequence: TGTGCCAGCAGCTTACCAGCGGGACAGTCCCACCTTCAGGAGACCCAGTACTTC. Its translation is CASSLPAGQSHLQETQYF.

This chain joins TRBV7-6 and TRBJ2-7; D ambiguous. The CDR3 length is 16 residues. Germline V gives CDR1 SGHVS, CDR2 FNYEAQ. Trimming left V 4 bases short and J 3 bases short, with 19 bases between. CDR3 DNA sequence: TGTGCCAGCAGCTCCGTAACCGGGCCCTACTTCTACGAGCAGTACTTC. Translation gives CASSSVTGPYFYEQYF.

This clonotype came up many times. The rearrangement links TRBV2 to TRBJ1-2, with D hard to call. The V and J ends lost 7 bases and 5 bases respectively, with 8 bases between them. This CDR3 has 11 amino acids. Germline loops: CDR1 SNHLY, CDR2 FYNNEI. This CDR3 reads CASTDGYGYTF. The DNA for the CDR3 is TGTGCCAGCACCGACGGATATGGCTACACCTTC.

V gene TRBV4-2 combines with J gene TRBJ2-5; possibly TRBD2 for D (6 bases). The J call may be faulty, since TRBJ2-7 better matches the DNA end. Germline V gene lookup returns CDR1 LGHNA and CDR2 YNFKEQ. This CDR3 contains 15 residues. CDR3 bases: TGTGCCAGCAGACGTGGGACGGGGGATTCCCACGAGCAGTACTTC. Amino acid sequence: CASRRGTGDSHEQYF.

This clonotype occurred once. This chain connects TRBV12-3 or TRBV12-4 to TRBJ1-2; D not certain. CDR3 length equals 13 residues. With 1 base removed from V and 4 bases from J, the gap between germline ends came to 7 bases. DNA for the CDR3: TGTGCCAGCAGTTTAGAGCCTTCCTATGGCTACACCTTC. Translated: CASSLEPSYGYTF.

The chain has TRBV20-1 and TRBJ1-5, with a possible D match to TRBD1 (6 bases). V was cut by 5 bases and J by 0 bases, with 20 bases left in between. Germline CDR1 DFQATT, CDR2 SNEGSKA (reference sequence). CDR3 length equals 17 residues. The CDR3 DNA reads TGCAGTGCTCAGAAAAGAACAGGACAGTATAGCAATCAGCCCCAGCATTTT. It yields the protein CSAQKRTGQYSNQPQHF.

Written as DNA, the CDR3 is TGTGCCAGCAGTGAAAGGGAGGGGGCAGGCACTGAAGCTTTCTTT. Its protein product is CASSEREGAGTEAFF. The chain carries TRBV2 and TRBJ1-1; 7 bases agree with TRBD1. The CDR3 consists of 15 residues. J gave up 4 bases and V 2 bases, and 7 bases lay outside the gene matches. Germline CDR1 is SNHLY and CDR2 is FYNNEI.

V and J are TRBV12-3 or TRBV12-4 and TRBJ1-2, with a possible D match to TRBD1 (5 bases). V lost 5 bases to trimming and J lost 4 bases, with 11 bases between them. This CDR3 comprises 13 residues. CDR3 bases: TGTGCCAGCAGTCCACAGGTTCTCTATGGCTACACCTTC. Translation gives CASSPQVLYGYTF.

This clonotype was recorded at least ten times. The gene calls are TRBV4-2 and TRBJ1-2, with a tentative D call TRBD1 (5 bases). V was shortened by 2 bases and J by 3 bases, with 13 bases between the two germline ends. The length of the CDR3 is 15 residues. Germline loops: CDR1 LGHNA, CDR2 YNFKEQ. This CDR3 is CASSQSGGTYYGYTF. As DNA, the CDR3 is TGTGCCAGCAGCCAATCTGGGGGGACGTACTATGGCTACACCTTC.

The chain links TRBV5-1 to TRBJ2-7; 8 bases are shared with TRBD1. With 7 bases clipped from V and 2 bases from J, the junction kept 11 bases outside the gene matches. This CDR3 contains 15 residues. Germline CDR1 reads SGHRS; CDR2 reads YFSETQ. CDR3 DNA sequence: TGCGCCAGCGCAGGGGGCTCACCCTCACCCTACGAGCAGTACTTC. Protein: CASAGGSPSPYEQYF. The full variable domain, completed using reference TRBV5-1 and TRBJ2-7, is KAGVTQTPRYLIKTRGQQVTLSCSPISGHRSVSWYQQTPGQGLQFLFEYFSETQRNKGNFPGRFSGRQFSNSRSEMNVSTLELGDSALYLCASAGGSPSPYEQYFGPGTRLTVT.

This clonotype was seen a handful of times. The gene calls are TRBV29-1 and TRBJ2-4, with a weak D call TRBD2 (5 bases). The CDR3 has 14 amino acids. Germline CDR1 is SQVTM and CDR2 is ANQGSEA. The V end lost 5 bases, the J end lost 0 bases, and 11 bases lay between the germline ends. The CDR3 DNA is TGCAGCGTTCGGGGAATTCTAGCCAAAAACATTCAGTACTTC. Protein sequence: CSVRGILAKNIQYF.

The V gene is TRBV10-3, the J gene TRBJ1-5; D remains unclear. V lost 3 bases, J lost 2 bases, and 14 bases lay in between. Germline CDR1 reads ENHRY; CDR2 reads SYGVKD. The CDR3 has 16 amino acids. CDR3 residues: CAISDHVGSGNQPQHF. The CDR3 coding sequence is TGTGCCATCAGTGATCATGTAGGTTCGGGCAATCAGCCCCAGCATTTT.

The CDR3 region has the DNA TGTGCCAGCAGTTACTCCGGGTCGGGCGGGTACGAGCAGTACTTC. Translating gives CASSYSGSGGYEQYF. The V gene is TRBV6-5, the J gene TRBJ2-7, with D perhaps matching TRBD2 (5 bases). The CDR3 is made up of 15 amino acids. CDR1 is MNHEY and CDR2 is SVGAGI in the germline V gene. The V end lost 0 bases, the J end lost 4 bases, and 13 bases lay between the germline ends.

This rearrangement joins TRBV5-1 to TRBJ1-3; D uncertain. The V and J ends lost 2 bases and 8 bases respectively, with 5 bases between them. Germline assignment: CDR1 SGHRS and CDR2 YFSETQ. This CDR3 has 11 residues. Here the CDR3 DNA reads TGCGCCAGCAGCTTAGGTGACACCATATATTTT. It is translated as CASSLGDTIYF. Combining the CDR3 with reference TRBV5-1 and TRBJ1-3 gives the whole variable domain KAGVTQTPRYLIKTRGQQVTLSCSPISGHRSVSWYQQTPGQGLQFLFEYFSETQRNKGNFPGRFSGRQFSNSRSEMNVSTLELGDSALYLCASSLGDTIYFGEGSWLTVV.

The chain has TRBV27 and TRBJ1-6; 9 positions agree with TRBD1. This CDR3 is 15 amino acids long. The V segment lost 0 bases and the J segment 7 bases; nucleotides outside the gene matches: 1. CDR1 is MNHEY, CDR2 SMNVEV, per germline (reference sequence). The CDR3 region has the DNA TGTGCCAGCAGTTTATCGACAGGGGGAAATTCACCCCTCCACTTT. Translating gives CASSLSTGGNSPLHF.

Only one count was recorded for this clonotype. The chain employs TRBV5-1 and TRBJ1-1, with 8 bases identical to TRBD1. Looked up from germline, CDR1 is SGHRS and CDR2 is YFSETQ. J gave up 5 bases and V 3 bases, and 9 bases lay outside the gene matches. This CDR3 spans 15 amino acids. As DNA, the CDR3 is TGCGCCAGCAGCTCAAAGACAGGGGTCGTGACTGAAGCTTTCTTT. It encodes CASSSKTGVVTEAFF.

The rearrangement uses TRBV20-1 and TRBJ2-1; perhaps TRBD1 as D (6 bases). Germline V gene lookup returns CDR1 DFQATT and CDR2 SNEGSKA (reference sequence). Trimming left V 1 base short and J 6 bases short, with 10 bases between. CDR3 length: 13 residues. For the CDR3, the DNA is TGCAGTGCTAGAGGCCAGGGGACCAATGAGCAGTTCTTC. Its protein is CSARGQGTNEQFF.

J is TRBJ2-4 and V is TRBV2; D is uncertain. The V gene's germline CDR1 is SNHLY and CDR2 FYNNEI. V was shortened by 6 bases and J by 0 bases, with 9 bases between the two germline ends. The CDR3 is 14 residues long. The CDR3, as DNA: TGTGCCAGCAGGGTAGGGTTAGCCAAAAACATTCAGTACTTC. Translation: CASRVGLAKNIQYF.

Only a few counts were recorded for this clonotype. The genes are TRBV25-1 and TRBJ1-2; D call uncertain. V lost 6 bases, J lost 3 bases, and 14 bases lay in between. The CDR3 extends over 14 amino acids. From germline, CDR1 is MGHDK and CDR2 SYGVNS. The CDR3 reads CASSPSGAYYGYTF. The CDR3 bases are TGTGCCAGCAGCCCCAGCGGTGCCTACTATGGCTACACCTTC.

This clonotype was seen only a few times. This chain joins TRBV12-3 or TRBV12-4 and TRBJ1-2; D is uncertain. The CDR3 runs to 17 residues. Trimming took 7 bases from V and 0 from J, leaving 21 bases between them. The CDR3 sequence is CASTGRGGRMSNYGYTF. CDR3 nucleotide sequence: TGTGCCAGCACCGGACGGGGAGGGAGGATGTCTAACTATGGCTACACCTTC.

This clonotype was counted only a few times. V is TRBV20-1 and J is TRBJ1-1; no firm D call. Germline CDR1 reads DFQATT; CDR2 reads SNEGSKA (reference sequence). The CDR3 loop spans 13 amino acids. V lost 6 bases, J lost 3 bases, and 14 bases lay in between. The CDR3: CSAPGNLDTEAFF. The CDR3 bases are TGCAGTGCCCCGGGTAATCTGGACACTGAAGCTTTCTTT.

This clonotype has only a few counts. The chain uses TRBV12-3 or TRBV12-4 and TRBJ1-2; D unclear. The CDR3 loop spans 12 amino acids. V lost 6 bases to trimming and J lost 6 bases, with 11 bases between them. CDR3 bases: TGTGCCAGCAGCGAAACTCCGGATGGCTACACCTTC. It specifies CASSETPDGYTF.

There are a few counts of this clonotype. The V gene is TRBV10-3, the J gene TRBJ1-5, with D uncertain. The germline V and J ends were trimmed by 11 bases and 0 bases, with 17 bases remaining between them. The CDR3 length is 15 residues. CDR1 ENHRY and CDR2 SYGVKD come from the germline V gene. The CDR3 protein is CASKSGTDSNQPQHF. In DNA, the CDR3 is TGTGCCTCCAAGAGTGGAACGGATAGCAATCAGCCCCAGCATTTT.